This entry describes one TCR beta chain. Followed over time, Seattle patients had been enrolled while infection was active. The CDR3 has 16 amino acids. The V end lost 1 base, the J end lost 5 bases, and 17 bases lay between the germline ends. Germline CDR1 reads MDHEN; CDR2 reads SYDVKM. Per the study methods: Amplifying reference gene primers gave estimates of nucleated cell counts. Sequenced by immunoSEQ multiplex PCR; TCRdb stores in-frame clones only, minus some. From that table come the V and J calls and clone size; the DNA was used to work out D and trimming. The sample records some 190,000 clones, under 90% being singletons. This sample was taken from a study of blood T cell repertoires in COVID-19. On the study more broadly: The analysed material was cDNA or gDNA that came from T cells, B-cell-depleted T cells, or PBMCs.

Sequenced input: peripheral blood. The receptor's source is a person between 70 and 80 years old with COVID-19, enrolled during active disease. The chain couples TRBV28 to TRBJ1-2; a possible D gene is TRBD1 (5 bases). The CDR3 loop reads CASSLLGAQAIYGYTF. The CDR3 DNA reads TGTGCCAGCAGTTTATTAGGGGCGCAGGCCATTTATGGCTACACCTTC.